This T cell receptor beta chain was captured in a study of PD-1 blockade in classical Hodgkin lymphoma. Study-wide results and limits: Diversity similar to that of newly diagnosed patients was seen at baseline in complete responders. The study reported lower baseline TCR diversity in newly diagnosed patients than in healthy donors.

This CDR3 is 14 amino acids long. Germline CDR1 and CDR2: SGHDT and YYEEEE. The V end was cut by 4 bases, the J end by 7 bases, with 17 bases between. Sequenced by immunoSEQ multiplex PCR; TCRdb stores in-frame clones only, minus some. The table shows tens of thousands of clones, with 55% to 75% occurring only once. Regarding this clone: Its antigen remains unknown.

Relapse after autologous stem cell transplantation occurred in every patient, and brentuximab vedotin exposure varied. The sequence came from a human donor with classical Hodgkin lymphoma. The chain employs TRBV5-6 and TRBJ1-2; D ambiguous. The source material was peripheral blood mononuclear cells (PBMCs), sampled before the second cycle of nivolumab. In DNA form, the CDR3 reads TGTGCCAGCAGCCCCCCTCAAGGGCCGGCTGGCTACACCTTC. Protein: CASSPPQGPAGYTF.